This TCR beta chain was documented in a study of post-analysis software for immune sequencing data. Germline lookup yields CDR1 SGHRS and CDR2 YFSETQ. V was pared by 3 bases and J by 4 bases, with 6 bases of the junction left unmatched. The CDR3 contains 14 residues. Built from TCR beta cDNA, the libraries had unique molecular identifiers in them. Once about 0.9 to 11 million T cells were used, 400,000 to 550,000 cDNA molecules resulted. TCRdb recomputed calls from the PCR reads with MiXCR, one row per CDR3 protein. The table shows about 770,000 distinct CDR3 sequences, with just over 45% occurring only once. Points on this clonotype: The antigen is not known.

Study-level points and caveats: Elevated frequency relative to controls characterized four or five TRBV segments in patients, TRBV5-6, TRBV5-1 and TRBV20-1 among them. F measure clustering grouped samples strongly by preparation batch. Significantly decreased normalized Chao1 diversity was recorded for multiple sclerosis patients relative to controls.

This TCR was recovered from a girl under 18 with multiple sclerosis. What was sequenced was blood. V gene TRBV5-1 combines with J gene TRBJ1-2; 7 nucleotides line up with TRBD1. The chain's CDR3 is CASSWGTEAYGYTF. The CDR3 nucleotides read TGCGCCAGCAGCTGGGGGACAGAGGCCTATGGCTACACCTTC. The variable domain in full, with the rest retrieved from reference TRBV5-1 and TRBJ1-2, is KAGVTQTPRYLIKTRGQQVTLSCSPISGHRSVSWYQQTPGQGLQFLFEYFSETQRNKGNFPGRFSGRQFSNSRSEMNVSTLELGDSALYLCASSWGTEAYGYTFGSGTRLTVV.